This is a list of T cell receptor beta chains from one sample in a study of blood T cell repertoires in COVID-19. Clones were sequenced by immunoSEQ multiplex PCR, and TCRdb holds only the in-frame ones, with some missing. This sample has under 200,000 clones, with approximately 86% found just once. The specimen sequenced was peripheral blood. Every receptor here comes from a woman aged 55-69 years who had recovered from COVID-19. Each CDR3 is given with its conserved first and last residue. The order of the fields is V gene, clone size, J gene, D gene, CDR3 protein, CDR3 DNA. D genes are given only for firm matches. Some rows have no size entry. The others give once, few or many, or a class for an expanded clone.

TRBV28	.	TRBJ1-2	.	CASSLKGYYGYTF	TGTGCCAGCAGCCTGAAGGGGTACTATGGCTACACCTTC
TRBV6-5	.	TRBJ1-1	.	CASSYRRNTEAFF	TGTGCCAGCAGTTACCGGAGGAACACTGAAGCTTTCTTT
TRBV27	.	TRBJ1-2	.	CASSPDANRVRGYTF	TGTGCCAGCAGTCCCGACGCTAACAGGGTGAGGGGCTACACCTTC
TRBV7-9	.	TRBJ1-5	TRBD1	CASSTDRGHSNQPQHF	TGTGCCAGCAGCACTGACAGGGGTCATAGCAATCAGCCCCAGCATTTT
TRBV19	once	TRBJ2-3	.	CASSIELTGDTQYF	TGTGCCAGTAGTATCGAACTAACGGGAGATACGCAGTATTTT
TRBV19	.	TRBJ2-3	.	CASSQYGTDTQYF	TGTGCCAGTAGTCAGTACGGCACAGATACGCAGTATTTT
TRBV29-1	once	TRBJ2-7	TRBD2	CSVSSGGSYEQYF	TGCAGCGTTTCTAGCGGGGGCAGCTACGAGCAGTACTTC
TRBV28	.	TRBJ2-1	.	CASSLGGGAGNEQFF	TGTGCCAGCAGTTTAGGGGGAGGAGCAGGCAATGAGCAGTTCTTC
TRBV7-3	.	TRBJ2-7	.	CASSLTLGAGDEQYF	TGTGCCAGCAGCTTAACGTTAGGGGCAGGGGACGAGCAGTACTTC
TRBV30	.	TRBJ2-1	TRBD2	CARGTSGVYNEQFF	TGTGCCCGCGGGACTAGCGGGGTGTACAATGAGCAGTTCTTC
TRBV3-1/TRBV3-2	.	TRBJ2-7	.	CASSQVQAGAYEQYF	TGTGCCAGCAGCCAAGTTCAGGCAGGGGCCTACGAGCAGTACTTC
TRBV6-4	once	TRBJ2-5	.	CASSDQGGETQYF	TGTGCCAGCAGTGATCAAGGGGGAGAGACCCAGTACTTC
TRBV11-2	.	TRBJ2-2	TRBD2	CASSPRGANTGELFF	TGTGCCAGCAGCCCGCGGGGGGCGAACACCGGGGAGCTGTTTTTT
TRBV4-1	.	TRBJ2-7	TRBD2	CASSQGGGASYEQYF	TGCGCCAGCAGCCAAGGCGGGGGGGCCTCATACGAGCAGTACTTC
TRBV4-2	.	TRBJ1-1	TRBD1	CASSQGLTGGWTEAFF	TGTGCCAGCAGCCAAGGGCTGACAGGGGGATGGACTGAAGCTTTCTTT
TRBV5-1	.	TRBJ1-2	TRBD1	CASSFSGTGNGEDTF	TGCGCCAGCAGCTTTTCCGGGACAGGGAATGGGGAAGACACCTTC
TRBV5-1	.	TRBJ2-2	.	CASREGGELFF	TGCGCCAGCAGGGAGGGCGGGGAGCTGTTTTTT
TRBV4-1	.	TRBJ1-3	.	CASSQLYSGNTIYF	TGCGCCAGCAGCCAATTGTACTCTGGAAACACCATATATTTT
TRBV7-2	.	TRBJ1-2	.	CASSKNHFFPDGYTF	TGTGCCAGCAGCAAGAACCATTTCTTTCCGGATGGCTACACCTTC
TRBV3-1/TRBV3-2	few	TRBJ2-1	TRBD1	CASSPGQGLEQFF	TGTGCCAGCAGCCCGGGACAGGGTTTAGAGCAGTTCTTC
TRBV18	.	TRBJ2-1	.	CASSPKLENNEQFF	TGTGCCAGCTCACCCAAACTAGAAAACAATGAGCAGTTCTTC
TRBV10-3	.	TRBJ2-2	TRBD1	CAISAGQANTGELFF	TGTGCCATCAGTGCCGGACAGGCCAACACCGGGGAGCTGTTTTTT
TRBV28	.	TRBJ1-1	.	CASSSWAPQGTEAFF	TGTGCCAGCAGTTCATGGGCCCCCCAGGGGACTGAAGCTTTCTTT
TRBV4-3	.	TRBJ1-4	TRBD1	CASSQAPTGPIGEKLFF	TGCGCCAGCAGCCAAGCCCCGACAGGGCCCATCGGTGAAAAACTGTTTTTT
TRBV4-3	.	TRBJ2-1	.	CASSPGRNWGSYNEQFF	TGCGCCAGCAGCCCGGGGAGGAATTGGGGATCCTACAATGAGCAGTTCTTC
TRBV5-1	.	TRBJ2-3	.	CASSPESSGITDTQYF	TGCGCCAGCAGCCCGGAGAGTAGCGGAATCACAGATACGCAGTATTTT
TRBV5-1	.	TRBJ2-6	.	CASSVNSGANVLTF	TGCGCCAGCAGTGTCAACTCTGGGGCCAACGTCCTGACTTTC
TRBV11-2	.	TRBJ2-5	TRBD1	CASSLDRGTGVGETQYF	TGTGCCAGCAGCTTAGATCGTGGAACAGGGGTAGGAGAGACCCAGTACTTC
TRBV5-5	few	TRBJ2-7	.	CASSRGSGPHEQYF	TGTGCCAGCAGTCGGGGGTCGGGTCCTCACGAGCAGTACTTC
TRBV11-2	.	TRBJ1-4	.	CASSFTGATNEKLFF	TGTGCCAGCAGCTTTACAGGCGCAACTAATGAAAAACTGTTTTTT
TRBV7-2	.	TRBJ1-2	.	CASSLYENGYTF	TGTGCCAGCAGCTTATACGAGAATGGCTACACCTTC
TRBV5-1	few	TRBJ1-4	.	CASRPLLNRASTNEKLFF	TGCGCCAGCAGGCCCCTGCTCAACAGGGCTTCAACTAATGAAAAACTGTTTTTT
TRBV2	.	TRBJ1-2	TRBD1	CASSEGRGGDGYTF	TGTGCCAGCAGTGAAGGTAGAGGGGGCGACGGCTACACCTTC
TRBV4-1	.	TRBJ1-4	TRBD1	CASSHPGQGQKLFF	TGCGCCAGCAGCCATCCGGGACAGGGGCAAAAACTGTTTTTT
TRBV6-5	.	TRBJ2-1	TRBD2	CASSYSSGGAYNEQFF	TGTGCCAGCAGTTACTCGAGCGGGGGGGCGTACAATGAGCAGTTCTTC
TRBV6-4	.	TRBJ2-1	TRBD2	CASSRASGGTFNEQFF	TGTGCCAGCAGTAGAGCTAGCGGGGGGACCTTCAATGAGCAGTTCTTC
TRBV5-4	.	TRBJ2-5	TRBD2	CASSPGGESIGETQYF	TGTGCCAGCAGCCCGGGGGGGGAGAGCATCGGAGAGACCCAGTACTTC
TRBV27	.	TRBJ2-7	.	CASSMGRLSEQYF	TGTGCCAGCAGTATGGGGAGGCTTTCCGAGCAGTACTTC
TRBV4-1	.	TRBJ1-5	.	CASSKGRGAQPQHF	TGCGCCAGTTCGAAGGGCCGGGGAGCTCAGCCCCAGCATTTT
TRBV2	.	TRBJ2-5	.	CASSEQYRVGETQYF	TGTGCCAGCAGTGAACAATACAGGGTAGGGGAGACCCAGTACTTC
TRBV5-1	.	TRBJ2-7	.	CASSPRDTTSYEQYF	TGCGCCAGCAGCCCCCGGGACACGACCTCCTACGAGCAGTACTTC
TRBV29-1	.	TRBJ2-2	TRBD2	CSVTLRGGSGGELFF	TGCAGCGTTACCCTTCGGGGGGGCTCCGGCGGGGAGCTGTTTTTT
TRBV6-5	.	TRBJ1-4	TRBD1	CASSRDRGNEKLFF	TGTGCCAGCAGTCGGGACAGGGGTAATGAAAAACTGTTTTTT
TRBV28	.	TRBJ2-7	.	CASSLARFVNEQYF	TGTGCCAGCAGTTTAGCCAGGTTTGTCAACGAGCAGTACTTC
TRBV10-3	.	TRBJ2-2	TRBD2	CAISPLTSGGSTYAGELFF	TGTGCCATCAGCCCTCTGACTAGCGGGGGTTCAACATACGCCGGGGAGCTGTTTTTT
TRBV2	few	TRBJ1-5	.	CASSDKGRIQPQHF	TGTGCCAGCAGTGATAAGGGGCGTATTCAGCCCCAGCATTTT
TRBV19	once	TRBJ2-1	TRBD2	CASNTFSGGVDEQFF	TGTGCCAGTAACACATTTAGCGGGGGGGTGGATGAGCAGTTCTTC
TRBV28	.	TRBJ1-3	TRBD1	CASRPQGPSGNTIYF	TGTGCCAGCAGGCCACAGGGGCCCTCTGGAAACACCATATATTTT
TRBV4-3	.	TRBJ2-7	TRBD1	CASSQSAGTGYEQYF	TGCGCCAGCAGCCAGAGCGCCGGGACAGGCTACGAGCAGTACTTC
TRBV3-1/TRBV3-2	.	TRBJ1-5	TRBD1	CASSQGTGEGQPQHF	TGTGCCAGCAGCCAAGGGACAGGGGAAGGCCAGCCCCAGCATTTT
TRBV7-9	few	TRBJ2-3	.	CASSPLAGPTDTQYF	TGTGCCAGCAGCCCCTTGGCAGGCCCCACAGATACGCAGTATTTT
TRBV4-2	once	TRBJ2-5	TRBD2	CASSQDGLAGGIRETQYF	TGTGCCAGCAGCCAAGACGGACTAGCGGGGGGTATAAGGGAGACCCAGTACTTC
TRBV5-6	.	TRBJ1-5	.	CASSLFPRGNQPQHF	TGTGCCAGCAGCTTGTTCCCCCGTGGCAATCAGCCCCAGCATTTT